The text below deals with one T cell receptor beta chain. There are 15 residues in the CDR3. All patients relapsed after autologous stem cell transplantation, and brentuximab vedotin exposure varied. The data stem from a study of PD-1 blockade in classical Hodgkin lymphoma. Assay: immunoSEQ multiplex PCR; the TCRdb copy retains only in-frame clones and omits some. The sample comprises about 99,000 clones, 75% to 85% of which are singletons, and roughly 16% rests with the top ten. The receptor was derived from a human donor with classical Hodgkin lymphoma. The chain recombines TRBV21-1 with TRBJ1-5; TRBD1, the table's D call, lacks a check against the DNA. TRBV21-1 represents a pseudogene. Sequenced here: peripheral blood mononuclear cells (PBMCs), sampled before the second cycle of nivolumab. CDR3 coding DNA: TGTGCCAGCAGCAAAATGACAGGGGCGGAGAAGCCCCAGCATTTT. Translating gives CASSKMTGAEKPQHF.